One TCR beta chain is described in this entry. Its cognate antigen has yet to be identified. Qualities for individual bases were not recorded, and no much larger clone is one base off. This sample stems from a study of CD8 T cells in ankylosing spondylitis (dated 2017 in TCRdb). Study-wide context: The study set out to find disease-linked TCR variants by profiling T cell receptor beta repertoires in ankylosing spondylitis patients and healthy donors. Samples of peripheral blood were taken, and for ankylosing spondylitis patients, synovial fluid was collected as well. The full study cohort was made up of roughly 25 ankylosing spondylitis patients and fewer than 120 healthy donors.

CDR1 and CDR2 (SGHNT, YENEEA) derive from the germline V gene. V lost 5 bases and J lost 6 bases; the stretch between them is 17 bases long. From the cysteine up to the phenylalanine, the CDR3 has a length of 15 residues. Just CDR3 DNA is preserved here, 45 bases in frame from base 1. The instrument given in TCRdb is Illumina HiSeq 2500. Quantitative 5'-RACE with molecular barcodes was used to prepare TCR beta libraries. Per the original workflow: A new computational method based on a probabilistic model of VDJ rearrangement was used to identify disease-linked TCR variants. TCRdb redid the processing of the public reads, applying fastp at Q25 and MiXCR, and retained in-frame beta chains. Here each entry gathers all rows of one CDR3 protein and keeps the most common genes and DNA. TCRdb's processing, not the study's, gives the V and J calls here. For this sample the table gives approximately 500,000 distinct CDR3 sequences, of which 10% to 15% were detected only once. The top ten clonotypes cover approximately 6.2% of the sample.

General study outcomes and caveats: The disease-linked clones showed a CD8+ phenotype and occurred at relatively low frequencies in peripheral blood. According to the report, matched synovial fluid samples from ankylosing spondylitis patients were significantly enriched for the disease-linked clones. Blood from ankylosing spondylitis patients appeared to be characterized by a TCR beta motif made up of several highly homologous amino acid variants. Some of the motif variants had been reported before in the synovial fluid and blood of reactive arthritis patients, a finding that suggests common disease-initiation mechanisms.

The chain is made from TRBV11-3 and TRBJ2-1; a weak D assignment points to TRBD2 (6 bases agree). The sequence came from a male donor with ankylosing spondylitis. Sequenced input: blood, either unsorted or a sorted T cell fraction (not recorded which). The nucleotide sequence reads TGTGCCAGCAGCGGGGACTCCGGGCAGCCCAATGAGCAGTTCTTC. This yields the protein CASSGDSGQPNEQFF.